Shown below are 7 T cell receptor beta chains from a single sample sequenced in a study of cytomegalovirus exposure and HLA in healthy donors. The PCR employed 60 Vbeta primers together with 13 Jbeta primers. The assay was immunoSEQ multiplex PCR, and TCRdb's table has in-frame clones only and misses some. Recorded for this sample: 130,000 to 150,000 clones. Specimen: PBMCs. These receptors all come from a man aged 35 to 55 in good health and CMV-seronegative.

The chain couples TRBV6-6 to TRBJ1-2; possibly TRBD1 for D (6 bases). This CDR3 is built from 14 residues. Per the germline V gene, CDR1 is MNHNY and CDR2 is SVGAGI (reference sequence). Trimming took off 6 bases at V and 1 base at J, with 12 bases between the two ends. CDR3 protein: CASRRQVNNYGYTF. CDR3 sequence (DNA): TGTGCCAGCAGACGACAGGTCAATAACTATGGCTACACCTTC.

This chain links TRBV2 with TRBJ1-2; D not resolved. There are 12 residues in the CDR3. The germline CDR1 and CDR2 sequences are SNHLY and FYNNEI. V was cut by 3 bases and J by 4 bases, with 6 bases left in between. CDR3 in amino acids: CASSEAGYGYTF. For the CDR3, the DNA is TGTGCCAGCAGTGAGGCTGGCTATGGCTACACCTTC.

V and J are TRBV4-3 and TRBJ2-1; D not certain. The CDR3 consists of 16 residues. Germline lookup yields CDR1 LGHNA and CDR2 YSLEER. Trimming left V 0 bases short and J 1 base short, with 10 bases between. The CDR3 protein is CASSQEGLSSYNEQFF. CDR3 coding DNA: TGCGCCAGCAGCCAAGAGGGCTTATCATCCTACAATGAGCAGTTCTTC.

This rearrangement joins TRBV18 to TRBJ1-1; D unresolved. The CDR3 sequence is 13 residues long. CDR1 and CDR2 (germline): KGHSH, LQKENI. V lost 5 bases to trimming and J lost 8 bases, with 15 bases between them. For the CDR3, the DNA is TGTGCCAGCTCATCCCGGAGGACGGAAGAAGCTTTCTTT. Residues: CASSSRRTEEAFF.

CDR3 in DNA: TGTGCCAGCAGCCCAGGGACAGGGGGTCAGCCCCAGCATTTT. Its protein is CASSPGTGGQPQHF. J is TRBJ1-5 and V is TRBV7-2; TRBD1 matches 11 bases. J was trimmed by 6 bases and V by 5 bases; bases with no gene match: 3. The length of the CDR3 is 14 residues. Germline lookup yields CDR1 SGHTA and CDR2 FQGNSA.

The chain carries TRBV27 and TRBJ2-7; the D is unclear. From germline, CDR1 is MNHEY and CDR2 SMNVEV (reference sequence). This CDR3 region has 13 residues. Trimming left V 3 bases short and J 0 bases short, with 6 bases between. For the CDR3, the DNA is TGTGCCAGCAGTTTTCAGTTCTCCTACGAGCAGTACTTC. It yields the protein CASSFQFSYEQYF.

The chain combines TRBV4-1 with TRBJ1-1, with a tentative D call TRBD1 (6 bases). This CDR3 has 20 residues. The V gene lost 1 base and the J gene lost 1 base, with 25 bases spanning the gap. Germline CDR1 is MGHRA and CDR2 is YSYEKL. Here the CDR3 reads CASSQVRLKGRGLENTEAFF. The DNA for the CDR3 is TGCGCCAGCAGCCAAGTTCGATTAAAAGGCAGGGGATTGGAGAACACTGAAGCTTTCTTT.